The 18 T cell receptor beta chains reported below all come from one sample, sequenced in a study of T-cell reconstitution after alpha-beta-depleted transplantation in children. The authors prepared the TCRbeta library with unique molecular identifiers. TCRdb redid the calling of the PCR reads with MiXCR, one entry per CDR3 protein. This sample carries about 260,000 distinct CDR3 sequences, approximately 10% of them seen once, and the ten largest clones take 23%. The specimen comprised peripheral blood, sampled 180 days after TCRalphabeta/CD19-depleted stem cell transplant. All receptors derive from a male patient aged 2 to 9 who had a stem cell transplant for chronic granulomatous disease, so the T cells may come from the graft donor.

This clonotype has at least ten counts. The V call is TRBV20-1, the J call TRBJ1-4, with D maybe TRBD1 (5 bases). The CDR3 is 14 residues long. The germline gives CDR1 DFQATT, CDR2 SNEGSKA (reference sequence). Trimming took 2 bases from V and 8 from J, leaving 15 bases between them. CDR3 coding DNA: TGCAGTGCTAGACCCGGGACCCGTGAGGAAAAACTGTTTTTT. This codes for CSARPGTREEKLFF.

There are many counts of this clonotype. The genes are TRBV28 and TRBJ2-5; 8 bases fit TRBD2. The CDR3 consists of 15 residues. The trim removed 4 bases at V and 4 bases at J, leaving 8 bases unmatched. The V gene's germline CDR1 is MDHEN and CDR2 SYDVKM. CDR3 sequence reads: CASSSGAGVPETQYF. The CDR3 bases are TGTGCCAGCAGTTCCGGAGCGGGAGTTCCAGAGACCCAGTACTTC. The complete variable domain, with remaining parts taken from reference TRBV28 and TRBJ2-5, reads DVKVTQSSRYLVKRTGEKVFLECVQDMDHENMFWYRQDPGLGLRLIYFSYDVKMKEKGDIPEGYSVSREKKERFSLILESASTNQTSMYLCASSSGAGVPETQYFGPGTRLLVL.

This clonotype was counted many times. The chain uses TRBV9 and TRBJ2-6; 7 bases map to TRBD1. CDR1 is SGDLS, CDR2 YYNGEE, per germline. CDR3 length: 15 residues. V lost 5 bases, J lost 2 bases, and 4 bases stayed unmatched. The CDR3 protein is CASRTGPAGANVLTF. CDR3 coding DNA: TGTGCCAGCAGGACAGGGCCGGCTGGGGCCAACGTCCTGACTTTC.

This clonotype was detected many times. CDR3 coding DNA: TGCAGTGCTAGAGGTAGCGGGGGCAATGAGCAGTTCTTC. It yields the protein CSARGSGGNEQFF. The chain carries TRBV20-1 and TRBJ2-1; 9 bases are shared with TRBD2. Germline V gene sequence: CDR1 DFQATT, CDR2 SNEGSKA (reference sequence). Germline trimming cut 1 base from V and 6 bases from J; bases unmatched to any gene: 1. This CDR3 spans 13 amino acids.

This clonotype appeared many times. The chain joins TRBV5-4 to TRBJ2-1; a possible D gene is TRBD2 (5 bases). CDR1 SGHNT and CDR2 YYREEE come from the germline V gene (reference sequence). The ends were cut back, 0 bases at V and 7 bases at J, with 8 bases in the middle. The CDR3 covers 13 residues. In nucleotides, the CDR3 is TGTGCCAGCAGCTTGGATTCGGGAAATGAGCAGTTCTTC. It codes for CASSLDSGNEQFF.

The CDR3 reads CSAGQGPSSGNTIYF. The CDR3 DNA reads as TGCAGTGCTGGCCAGGGCCCGAGCTCTGGAAACACCATATATTTT. This chain connects TRBV20-1 to TRBJ1-3, with D perhaps matching TRBD1 (5 bases). Deletions cut 5 bases from V and 0 bases from J, with 14 bases between. CDR1 is DFQATT and CDR2 is SNEGSKA in the germline V gene (reference sequence). CDR3 length: 15 residues.

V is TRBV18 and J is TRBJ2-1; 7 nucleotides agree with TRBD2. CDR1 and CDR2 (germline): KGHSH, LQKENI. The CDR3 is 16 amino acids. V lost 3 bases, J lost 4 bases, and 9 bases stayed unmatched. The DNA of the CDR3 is TGTGCCAGCTCACCCAGGCCAGCGGGGCCGTACAATGAGCAGTTCTTC. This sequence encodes CASSPRPAGPYNEQFF. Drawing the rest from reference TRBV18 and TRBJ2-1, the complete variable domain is NAGVMQNPRHLVRRRGQEARLRCSPMKGHSHVYWYRQLPEEGLKFMVYLQKENIIDESGMPKERFSAEFPKEGPSILRIQQVVRGDSAAYFCASSPRPAGPYNEQFFGPGTRLTVL.

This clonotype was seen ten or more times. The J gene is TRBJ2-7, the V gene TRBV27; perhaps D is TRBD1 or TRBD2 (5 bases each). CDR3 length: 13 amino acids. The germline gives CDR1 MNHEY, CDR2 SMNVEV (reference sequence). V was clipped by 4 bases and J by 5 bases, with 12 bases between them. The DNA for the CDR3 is TGTGCCAGCAGTTCCTATCGGGGCGACGAGCAGTACTTC. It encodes CASSSYRGDEQYF.

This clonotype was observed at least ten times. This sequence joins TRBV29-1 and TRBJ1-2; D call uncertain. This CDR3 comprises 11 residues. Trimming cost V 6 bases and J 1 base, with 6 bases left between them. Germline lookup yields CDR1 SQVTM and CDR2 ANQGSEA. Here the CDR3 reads CSVEGNYGYTF. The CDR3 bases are TGCAGCGTCGAGGGTAACTATGGCTACACCTTC.

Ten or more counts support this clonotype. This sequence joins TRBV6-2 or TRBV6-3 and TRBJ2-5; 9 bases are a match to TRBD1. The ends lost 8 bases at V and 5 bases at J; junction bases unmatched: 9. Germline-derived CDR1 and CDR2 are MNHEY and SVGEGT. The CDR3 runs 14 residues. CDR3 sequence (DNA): TGTGCCAGCGGACTACAGGGGGCCCGGGAGACCCAGTACTTC. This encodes CASGLQGARETQYF.

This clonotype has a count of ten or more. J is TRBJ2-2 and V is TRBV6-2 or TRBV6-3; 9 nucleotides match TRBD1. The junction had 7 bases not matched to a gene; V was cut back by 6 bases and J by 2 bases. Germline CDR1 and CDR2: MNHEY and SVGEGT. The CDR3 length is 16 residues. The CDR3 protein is CASSPGQGSNTGELFF. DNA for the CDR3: TGTGCCAGCAGCCCCGGACAGGGGAGCAACACCGGGGAGCTGTTTTTT.

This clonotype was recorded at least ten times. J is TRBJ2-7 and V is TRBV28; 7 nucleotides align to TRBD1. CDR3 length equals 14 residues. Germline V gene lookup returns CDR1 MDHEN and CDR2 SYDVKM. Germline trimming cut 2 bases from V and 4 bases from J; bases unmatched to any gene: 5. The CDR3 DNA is TGTGCCAGCAGTTTAGTGACAGGGTATTACGAGCAGTACTTC. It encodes CASSLVTGYYEQYF.

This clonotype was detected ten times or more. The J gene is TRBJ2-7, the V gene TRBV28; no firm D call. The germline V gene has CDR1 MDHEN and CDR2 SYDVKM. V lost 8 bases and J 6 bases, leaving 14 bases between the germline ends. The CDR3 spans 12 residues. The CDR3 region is CASQTLPREQYF. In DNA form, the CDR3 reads TGTGCCAGCCAGACACTACCTCGCGAGCAGTACTTC.

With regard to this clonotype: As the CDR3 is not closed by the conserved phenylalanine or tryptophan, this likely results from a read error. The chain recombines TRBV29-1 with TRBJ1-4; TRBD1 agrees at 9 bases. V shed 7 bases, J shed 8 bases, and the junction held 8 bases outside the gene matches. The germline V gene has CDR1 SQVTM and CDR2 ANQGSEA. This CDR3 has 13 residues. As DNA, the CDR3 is TGCAGCGCCGAGGACAGGGGACGCGAAAAACTGTTTTTA. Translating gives CSAEDRGREKLFL.

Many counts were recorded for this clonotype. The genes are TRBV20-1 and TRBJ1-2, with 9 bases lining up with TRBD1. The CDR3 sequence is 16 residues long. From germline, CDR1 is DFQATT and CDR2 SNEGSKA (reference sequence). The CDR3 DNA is TGCATGACCCTCGGGGGATCCGGGACAGGGCACTATGGCTACACCTTC. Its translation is CMTLGGSGTGHYGYTF.

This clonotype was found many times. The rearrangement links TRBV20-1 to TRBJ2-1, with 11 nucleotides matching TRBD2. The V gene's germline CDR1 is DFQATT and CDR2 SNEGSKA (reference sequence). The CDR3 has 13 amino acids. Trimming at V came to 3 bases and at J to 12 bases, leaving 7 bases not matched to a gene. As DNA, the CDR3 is TGCAGTGCTAGCCTAGCGGGGGGTCTGGTGCAGTTCTTC. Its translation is CSASLAGGLVQFF.

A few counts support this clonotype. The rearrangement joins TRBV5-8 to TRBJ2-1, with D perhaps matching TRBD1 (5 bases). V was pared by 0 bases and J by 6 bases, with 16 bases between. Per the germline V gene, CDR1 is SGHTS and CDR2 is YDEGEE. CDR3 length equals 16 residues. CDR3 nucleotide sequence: TGTGCCAGCAGCTTGGTAGGGGCCCTTCCACTCAATGAGCAGTTCTTC. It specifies CASSLVGALPLNEQFF.

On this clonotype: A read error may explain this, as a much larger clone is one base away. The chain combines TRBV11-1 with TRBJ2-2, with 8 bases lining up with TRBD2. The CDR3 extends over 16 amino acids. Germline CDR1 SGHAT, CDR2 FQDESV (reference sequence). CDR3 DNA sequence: TGTGCCAGCAGCCCGAGACTAGCGCCGAACACCTGGGAGCTGTTTTTT. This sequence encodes CASSPRLAPNTWELFF.